A selection of T cell receptor beta chains follows, all from one sample in a study of cytomegalovirus exposure and HLA in healthy donors. TCRdb's table, derived via immunoSEQ multiplex PCR, lists solely in-frame clones and lacks some. Seen here are under 110,000 clones, more than 60% observed once, and the top ten hold 2.5%. Material: PBMCs. Source of these receptors: a man aged 35 to 55 in good health and CMV-seronegative. Both conserved end residues are part of each CDR3. A D gene is named only where the DNA matches it firmly. Size is omitted from some rows. Given values are once, few, many or a class for expanded clones.

j_gene | d_gene | v_gene | abundance | CDR3aa | CDR3nt
TRBJ2-1 | TRBD1 | TRBV6-5 | . | CASTRDRSYNEQFF | TGTGCCAGCACCAGGGACAGGTCTTACAATGAGCAGTTCTTC
TRBJ1-2 | . | TRBV5-6 | . | CASTSGGRNYGYTF | TGTGCCAGCACCTCGGGGGGGCGAAACTATGGCTACACCTTC
TRBJ1-2 | . | TRBV6-5 | few | CASSFRETNYGYTF | TGTGCCAGCAGTTTCAGGGAAACTAACTATGGCTACACCTTC
TRBJ2-3 | TRBD2 | TRBV5-6 | once | CASSQRGGISTDTQYF | TGTGCCAGCAGCCAACGGGGGGGGATCAGCACAGATACGCAGTATTTT
TRBJ2-1 | . | TRBV6-4 | . | CASSDSGDGGNEQFF | TGTGCCAGCAGTGACTCAGGGGATGGCGGCAATGAGCAGTTCTTC
TRBJ1-1 | TRBD1 | TRBV11-2 | . | CASSTHPIRDRGGHTEAFF | TGTGCCAGCAGCACCCATCCCATCCGGGACAGGGGTGGGCACACTGAAGCTTTCTTT
TRBJ1-5 | TRBD1 | TRBV5-1 | . | CASSPFGQGNQPQHF | TGCGCCAGCAGCCCCTTTGGACAGGGTAATCAGCCCCAGCATTTT
TRBJ1-2 | TRBD1 | TRBV7-9 | . | CASSLVDRGHGYTF | TGTGCCAGCAGCCTAGTGGACAGGGGGCATGGCTACACCTTC
TRBJ1-5 | . | TRBV6-5 | . | CASSPGIYSNQPQHF | TGTGCCAGCAGCCCGGGAATTTATAGCAATCAGCCCCAGCATTTT
TRBJ2-2 | TRBD2 | TRBV5-4 | . | CASSRQPSGGLVTGELFF | TGTGCCAGCAGCCGTCAACCCTCGGGGGGGCTAGTTACCGGGGAGCTGTTTTTT
TRBJ1-4 | . | TRBV6-5 | . | CASSYAGATNEKLFF | TGTGCCAGCAGTTATGCAGGTGCAACTAATGAAAAACTGTTTTTT
TRBJ2-7 | . | TRBV7-9 | . | CASSFLGRGGEQYF | TGTGCCAGCAGCTTTTTAGGAAGGGGTGGCGAGCAGTACTTC
TRBJ1-4 | . | TRBV4-1 | . | CASSQDPEKLFF | TGCGCCAGCAGCCAAGACCCGGAAAAACTGTTTTTT
TRBJ2-3 | TRBD2 | TRBV18 | . | CASSATSSGADTQYF | TGTGCCAGCTCGGCCACTTCTAGCGGGGCAGATACGCAGTATTTT
TRBJ1-1 | TRBD1 | TRBV7-2 | once | CASSLVTGVNTEAFF | TGTGCCAGCAGCCTCGTCACAGGGGTGAACACTGAAGCTTTCTTT
TRBJ1-1 | . | TRBV7-6 | . | CASSFYEDSPEAFF | TGTGCCAGCAGCTTTTATGAGGACAGCCCTGAAGCTTTCTTT
TRBJ1-2 | TRBD1 | TRBV5-1 | . | CASRLDRGNYGYTF | TGCGCCAGCAGACTAGACAGGGGGAACTATGGCTACACCTTC
TRBJ2-2 | TRBD1 | TRBV5-1 | . | CASSLSGTGGSGELFF | TGCGCCAGCAGCTTGTCCGGGACAGGGGGGTCCGGGGAGCTGTTTTTT
TRBJ1-1 | . | TRBV5-1 | . | CASSLRSAPDTEAFF | TGCGCCAGCAGCTTGCGGTCAGCGCCGGACACTGAAGCTTTCTTT
TRBJ2-1 | TRBD2 | TRBV12-5 | . | CASGLATVSGGQFF | TGTGCTAGTGGTTTGGCGACTGTTAGCGGGGGGCAGTTCTTC
TRBJ2-5 | . | TRBV7-9 | . | CASSLAWAAQGTLETQYF | TGTGCCAGCAGCTTAGCGTGGGCCGCGCAGGGGACGCTTGAGACCCAGTACTTC
TRBJ1-1 | TRBD1 | TRBV4-1 | once | CASSQEDRETLKAFF | TGCGCCAGCAGCCAAGAAGACAGGGAAACCCTGAAAGCTTTCTTT
TRBJ1-1 | TRBD1 | TRBV2 | few | CASGGDRGGTEAFF | TGTGCCAGCGGAGGGGACAGGGGGGGAACTGAAGCTTTCTTT
TRBJ1-1 | . | TRBV11-2 | . | CASSLVAGEGTEAFF | TGTGCCAGCAGCTTAGTGGCAGGGGAAGGGACTGAAGCTTTCTTT
TRBJ1-1 | . | TRBV6-6 | . | CASSYSRSAEAFF | TGTGCCAGCAGTTACAGTCGTAGCGCTGAAGCTTTCTTT
TRBJ2-3 | TRBD2 | TRBV13 | . | CASSSTSGVFTDTQYF | TGTGCCAGCAGCTCCACTAGCGGGGTCTTCACAGATACGCAGTATTTT
TRBJ2-3 | TRBD2 | TRBV10-3 | . | CAISDLAGGRTDTQYF | TGTGCCATCAGTGATCTAGCGGGGGGACGCACAGATACGCAGTATTTT
TRBJ2-2 | . | TRBV2 | . | CASSVNSNPGELFF | TGTGCCAGCAGTGTTAATAGTAACCCCGGGGAGCTGTTTTTT
TRBJ1-1 | . | TRBV4-1 | . | CASSHAGSDTEAFF | TGCGCCAGCAGCCATGCGGGTTCTGACACTGAAGCTTTCTTT
TRBJ2-7 | . | TRBV12-5 | few | CASALVQQGGGTLYEQYF | TGTGCTAGTGCTCTGGTGCAGCAGGGCGGCGGAACACTCTACGAGCAGTACTTC